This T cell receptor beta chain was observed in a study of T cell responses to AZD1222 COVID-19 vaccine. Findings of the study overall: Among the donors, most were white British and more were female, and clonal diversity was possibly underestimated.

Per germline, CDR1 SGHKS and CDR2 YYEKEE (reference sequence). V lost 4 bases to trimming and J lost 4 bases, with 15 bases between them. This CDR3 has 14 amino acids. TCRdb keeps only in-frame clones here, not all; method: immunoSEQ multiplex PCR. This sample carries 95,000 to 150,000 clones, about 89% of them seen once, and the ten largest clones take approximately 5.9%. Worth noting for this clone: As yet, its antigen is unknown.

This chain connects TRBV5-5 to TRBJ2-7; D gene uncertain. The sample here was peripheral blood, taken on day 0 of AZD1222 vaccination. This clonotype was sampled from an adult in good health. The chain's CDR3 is CASSKDPGMYEQYF. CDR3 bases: TGTGCCAGCAGCAAGGACCCTGGCATGTACGAGCAGTACTTC.